Sequencing of this TCR beta chain was carried out in a study of T cells after yellow fever vaccination. Study at large: SMART-Seq v4 Ultra Low Input prepared libraries from low-cell fractions.

The study's findings and limits: In sorted memory subsets at day 0, almost all vaccine-responding clonotypes were below detection. Clonotypes shared by both compartments, CD4 and CD8, made up a small share.

From the 5' RACE reads, TCRdb called clonotypes with MiXCR, one entry per CDR3 protein. The sample gives almost 30,000 distinct CDR3 sequences, roughly 6% of which show up once; about 25% is in the top ten. This clonotype occurred a few times. This CDR3 is 13 amino acids long. V shed 8 bases and J shed 2 bases, with 11 bases lying between them. Germline V gives CDR1 SNHLY, CDR2 FYNNEI. The clonotype was recovered from a man aged 25 to 45 who received the YFV17D yellow fever vaccine. The material sequenced was PBMCs, either bulk or a sorted T-cell subset (CD4+, CD8+, memory, or dextramer-sorted; not recorded which), taken on the day of the yellow fever booster vaccination. The V and J genes are TRBV2 and TRBJ2-3; D gene uncertain. The chain's CDR3 is CASRVSSTDTQYF. The CDR3 bases are TGTGCCAGCCGAGTCTCCTCCACAGATACGCAGTATTTT. The complete variable domain, with remaining parts taken from reference TRBV2 and TRBJ2-3, reads EPEVTQTPSHQVTQMGQEVILRCVPISNHLYFYWYRQILGQKVEFLVSFYNNEISEKSEIFDDQFSVERPDGSNFTLKIRSTKLEDSAMYFCASRVSSTDTQYFGPGTRLTVL.